This T cell receptor beta chain was obtained from a study of cytomegalovirus exposure and HLA in healthy donors. Study-level information: The roughly 130 validation repertoires were reported in a later analysis to have been generated on the same platform as the approximately 600 first-cohort repertoires. Study results and caveats: TCR sequences were mostly rare, though some public TCRs occurred in many donors. There were a few CMV-associated chains whose specificity for CMV antigens was confirmed in vitro.

On this clone itself: Its antigen is unidentified.

Measured with immunoSEQ multiplex PCR; TCRdb has only the in-frame clones, and not every one. The table includes some 150,000 clones, about 89% detected once. The CDR3 loop spans 14 amino acids. V gave up 7 bases and J gave up 0 bases; unmatched junction bases: 3. Germline V CDR1 and CDR2: MNHEY, SMNVEV (reference sequence). The chain recombines TRBV27 with TRBJ2-5; TRBD1 agrees at 9 bases. The sequencing sample was made of PBMCs. The clonotype was recovered from a woman younger than 30 in good health and CMV-seropositive. CDR3 loop: CASIGQGNQETQYF. CDR3 nucleotide sequence: TGTGCCAGCATCGGACAGGGGAACCAAGAGACCCAGTACTTC.